The 12 T cell receptor beta chains below all came from one sample that was sequenced in a study of high-grade serous ovarian cancer treatment subgroups. The tumor samples were collected prior to definitive surgery or chemotherapy. The protocol was immunoSEQ multiplex PCR, while the TCRdb copy is restricted to in-frame clones and leaves out a portion. The sample lists under 1,500 clones, 77% occurring once. Sequencing was performed on tumor tissue. The source of these receptors is a human donor with high-grade serous ovarian cancer.

CDR3 protein: CASSHASQLSSYEQYF. DNA of the CDR3: TGTGCCAGCAGCCACGCGAGCCAGCTCAGCTCCTACGAGCAGTACTTC. This chain joins TRBV7-8 and TRBJ2-7; no definite D call. V was cut by 5 bases and J by 0 bases, with 17 bases left in between. The CDR3 is 16 residues long. Germline lookup yields CDR1 SGHVS and CDR2 FQNEAQ.

The chain has TRBV10-3 and TRBJ1-2, with TRBD1 as a possible D gene (6 bases). Germline V gene lookup returns CDR1 ENHRY and CDR2 SYGVKD. The CDR3 contains 14 residues. V was cut by 0 bases and J by 4 bases, with 9 bases left in between. The CDR3 protein is CAISESDSSYGYTF. The CDR3 DNA reads TGTGCCATCAGTGAGTCGGACAGTTCCTATGGCTACACCTTC.

The chain employs TRBV4-1 and TRBJ1-3; D may be TRBD1 (5 bases). V was cut by 3 bases and J by 6 bases, with 15 bases left in between. Germline assignment: CDR1 MGHRA and CDR2 YSYEKL. The CDR3 length is 15 residues. DNA for the CDR3: TGCGCCAGCAGCCATCCGGACGGGGGTCAAAACACCATATATTTT. As protein: CASSHPDGGQNTIYF.

This chain uses TRBV9 with TRBJ2-1; 7 positions match TRBD2. The CDR3 is 14 residues long. After removal of 4 bases from V and 3 bases from J, the junction contained 4 bases not matched to a gene. Looked up from germline, CDR1 is SGDLS and CDR2 is YYNGEE. The chain's CDR3 is CASSKASGYNEQFF. The CDR3 DNA follows: TGTGCCAGCAGCAAGGCTAGCGGCTACAATGAGCAGTTCTTC.

This chain uses TRBV19 with TRBJ1-6, with 7 positions matching TRBD1. CDR3 length: 14 residues. J was trimmed by 7 bases and V by 8 bases; bases with no gene match: 8. Germline V lookup: CDR1 LNHDA, CDR2 SQIVND (reference sequence). The CDR3 loop is CASGRGQPNSPLHF. As DNA, the CDR3 is TGTGCCAGTGGACGGGGACAGCCAAATTCACCCCTCCACTTT.

V is TRBV9 and J is TRBJ2-4, with 9 bases that match TRBD2. With 3 bases clipped from V and 5 bases from J, the junction kept 3 bases outside the gene matches. Germline CDR1 SGDLS, CDR2 YYNGEE. This CDR3 is built from 14 residues. The CDR3 spells CASSGGLAENIQYF. The CDR3 coding sequence is TGTGCCAGCAGCGGGGGACTAGCAGAAAACATTCAGTACTTC. The full variable domain, its missing parts supplied by reference TRBV9 and TRBJ2-4, is DSGVTQTPKHLITATGQRVTLRCSPRSGDLSVYWYQQSLDQGLQFLIQYYNGEERAKGNILERFSAQQFPDLHSELNLSSLELGDSALYFCASSGGLAENIQYFGAGTRLSVL.

The chain couples TRBV4-3 to TRBJ2-1, with 10 bases lining up with TRBD2. The CDR3 is 16 amino acids. V trimming: 0 bases; J trimming: 8 bases; junction bases outside the gene matches: 7. In germline, CDR1 is LGHNA, CDR2 YSLEER. The CDR3 loop is CASSQDSSGSIDEQFF. The CDR3 DNA reads as TGCGCCAGCAGCCAAGATTCTAGCGGGAGTATAGATGAGCAGTTCTTC.

The genes are TRBV7-8 and TRBJ1-5; TRBD1 agrees at 8 bases. V lost 0 bases and J lost 0; bases outside the gene matches: 1. Germline V gene sequence: CDR1 SGHVS, CDR2 FQNEAQ. This CDR3 spans 16 amino acids. The CDR3 coding sequence is TGTGCCAGCAGCTTAGCGGGACAGGCTAGCAATCAGCCCCAGCATTTT. It yields the protein CASSLAGQASNQPQHF.

The V gene is TRBV5-4, the J gene TRBJ1-1, with 9 bases fitting TRBD1. Looked up from germline, CDR1 is SGHNT and CDR2 is YYREEE (reference sequence). J lost 10 bases, V lost 0 bases, and 7 bases had no gene match. The CDR3 extends over 14 amino acids. The CDR3 sequence is CASSLERQGVGAFF. The CDR3, as DNA: TGTGCCAGCAGCTTGGAGAGACAGGGGGTGGGAGCTTTCTTT.

This chain joins TRBV28 and TRBJ2-5, with 8 positions matching TRBD2. With V trimmed by 5 bases and J by 9 bases, 11 bases remained unmatched. In germline, CDR1 is MDHEN, CDR2 SYDVKM. The CDR3 extends over 14 amino acids. The CDR3 DNA is TGTGCCAGCAGTGAGACTAGCGCAACTAGCGCCCAGTACTTC. Translated, it gives CASSETSATSAQYF.

This chain uses TRBV5-1 with TRBJ2-7, with 9 nucleotides matching TRBD1. The junction had 5 bases not matched to a gene; V was cut back by 0 bases and J by 4 bases. This CDR3 has 15 amino acids. CDR1 is SGHRS, CDR2 YFSETQ, per germline. CDR3 residues: CASSLGQGEIYEQYF. The CDR3 nucleotides read TGCGCCAGCAGCTTGGGACAGGGGGAGATTTACGAGCAGTACTTC.

The CDR3 loop reads CASRTSGGDNEQFF. As DNA, the CDR3 is TGCGCCAGCCGGACTAGCGGGGGGGACAATGAGCAGTTCTTC. V usage is TRBV10-2 and J usage is TRBJ2-1, with 15 positions matching TRBD2. V lost 8 bases to trimming and J lost 5 bases; unmatched junction nucleotides: 1. CDR3 size: 14 residues. Germline-derived CDR1 and CDR2 are WSHSY and SAAADI.